Following are 3 T cell receptor beta chains from one sample sequenced in a study of lymphopenia after photon versus proton radiotherapy. Sequencing was performed with immunoSEQ multiplex PCR; in TCRdb, only in-frame clones are kept and a portion is missing. The sample lists more than 15,000 clones; under 90% were seen once. This specimen was peripheral blood, taken from a patient treated with proton-based radiotherapy. Receptors were obtained from an older man with pancreatic cancer.

V and J are TRBV6-1 and TRBJ1-6; no firm D call. There are 18 residues in the CDR3. Germline CDR1 is MNHNS and CDR2 is SASEGT. Trimming took off 0 bases at V and 7 bases at J, with 19 bases between the two ends. The CDR3 here is CASSEAIGQQSRNSPLHF. The CDR3 coding sequence is TGTGCCAGCAGTGAAGCTATCGGGCAGCAATCACGAAATTCACCCCTCCACTTT.

V usage is TRBV21-1 and J usage is TRBJ1-1; the table names TRBD1, a call not compared with the DNA. TRBV21-1 is classified as a pseudogene. This CDR3 is built from 12 residues. CDR3 region: CASSKWDRKAFF. The CDR3 DNA reads TGTGCCAGCAGCAAATGGGACAGGAAGGCTTTCTTT.

The DNA of the CDR3 is TGTGCCATCAGATACCGACTAGATGAGACCCAGTACTTC. This translates into CAIRYRLDETQYF. The chain has TRBV10-3 and TRBJ2-5, with D possibly TRBD2 on 6 matching bases. Between the trimmed V and J ends, which lost 6 bases and 5 bases, there was a span of 13 bases. The CDR3 has 13 amino acids. Germline CDR1 ENHRY, CDR2 SYGVKD.